This T cell receptor (beta chain) originates from a study of blood T cell repertoires in COVID-19. The table came from immunoSEQ multiplex PCR; TCRdb's copy has only in-frame clones and leaves some out. This table holds about 290,000 clones, roughly 89% found once. CDR1 is MGHRA and CDR2 is YSYEKL in the germline V gene. The CDR3 covers 15 residues. V lost 6 bases and J lost 1; bases outside the gene matches: 1. The sample was peripheral blood. The receptor's source is a woman aged 25 to 45 with COVID-19, enrolled during active disease. This sequence joins TRBV4-1 and TRBJ2-2, with 11 bases identical to TRBD2. The CDR3 coding sequence is TGCGCCAGCAGGCTAGCGGGGGGGAACACCGGGGAGCTGTTTTTT. Its protein is CASRLAGGNTGELFF.